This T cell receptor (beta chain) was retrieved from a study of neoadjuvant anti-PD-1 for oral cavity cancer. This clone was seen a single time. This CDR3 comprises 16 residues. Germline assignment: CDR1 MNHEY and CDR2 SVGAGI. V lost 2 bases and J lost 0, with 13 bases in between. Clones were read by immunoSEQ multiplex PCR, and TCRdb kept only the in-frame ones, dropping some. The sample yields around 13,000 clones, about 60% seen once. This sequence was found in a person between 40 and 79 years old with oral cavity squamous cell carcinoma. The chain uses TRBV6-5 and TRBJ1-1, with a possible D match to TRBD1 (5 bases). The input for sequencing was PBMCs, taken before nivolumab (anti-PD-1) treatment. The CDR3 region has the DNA TGTGCCAGCAGTTACCTGGGGGGGGGAGTGAACACTGAAGCTTTCTTT. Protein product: CASSYLGGGVNTEAFF.